This T cell receptor (beta chain) was retrieved from a study of identical twins. General study points: The presence of invariant MAIT and iNKT cells could partly confound analyses of zero-insertion sequences.

The germline V gene encodes CDR1 SGHKS and CDR2 YYEKEE (reference sequence). The CDR3 extends over 14 amino acids. V lost 4 bases to trimming and J lost 5 bases; unmatched junction nucleotides: 6. This clonotype was seen a few times. The antigen is not known. TCRdb recomputed calls from the 5' RACE reads with MiXCR, one row per CDR3 protein. The sample consists of hundreds of thousands of distinct CDR3 sequences, around 7% of them appearing once. These data are also associated with another study on yellow fever vaccine responses in identical twins.

The J gene is TRBJ2-5, the V gene TRBV5-5, with 9 bases matching TRBD2. The clonotype originates from a woman aged 18-35 years in good health. The source material was memory (CD45RO+) T cells sorted from blood. The CDR3 is CASSGGGAGETQYF. The CDR3 coding sequence is TGTGCCAGCAGCGGCGGGGGGGCGGGGGAGACCCAGTACTTC.